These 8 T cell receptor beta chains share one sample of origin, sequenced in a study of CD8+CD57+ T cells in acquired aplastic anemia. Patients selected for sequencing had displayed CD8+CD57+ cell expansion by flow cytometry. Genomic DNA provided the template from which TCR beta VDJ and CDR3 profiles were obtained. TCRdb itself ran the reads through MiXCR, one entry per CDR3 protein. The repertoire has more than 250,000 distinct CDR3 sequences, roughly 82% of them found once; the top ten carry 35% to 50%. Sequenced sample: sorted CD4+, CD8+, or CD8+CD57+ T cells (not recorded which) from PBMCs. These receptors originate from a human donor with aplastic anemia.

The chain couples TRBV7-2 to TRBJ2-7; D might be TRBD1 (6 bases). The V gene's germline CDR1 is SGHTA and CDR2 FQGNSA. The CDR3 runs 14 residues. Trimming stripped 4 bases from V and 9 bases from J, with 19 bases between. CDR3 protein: CASSSTGAPYTQYF. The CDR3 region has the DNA TGTGCCAGCAGCTCGACAGGAGCCCCCTACACGCAGTACTTC.

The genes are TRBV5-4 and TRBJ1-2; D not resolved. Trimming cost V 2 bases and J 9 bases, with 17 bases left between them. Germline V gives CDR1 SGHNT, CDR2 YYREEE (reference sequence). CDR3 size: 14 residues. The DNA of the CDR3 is TGTGCCAGCAGCTTTACTAGCGCTTATCTCCGCTACACCTTC. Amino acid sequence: CASSFTSAYLRYTF.

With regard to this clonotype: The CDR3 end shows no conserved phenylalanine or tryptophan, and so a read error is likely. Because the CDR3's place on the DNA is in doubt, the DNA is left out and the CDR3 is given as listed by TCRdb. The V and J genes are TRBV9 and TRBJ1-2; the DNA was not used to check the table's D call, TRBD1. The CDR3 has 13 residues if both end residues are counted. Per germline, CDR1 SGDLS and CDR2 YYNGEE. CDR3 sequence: CASSGGTARSQPL.

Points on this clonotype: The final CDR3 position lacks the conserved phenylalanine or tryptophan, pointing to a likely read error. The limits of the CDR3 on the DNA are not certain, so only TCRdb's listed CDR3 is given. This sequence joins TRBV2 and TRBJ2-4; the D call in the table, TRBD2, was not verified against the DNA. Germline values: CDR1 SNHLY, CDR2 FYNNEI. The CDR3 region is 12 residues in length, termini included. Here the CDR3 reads CASGGVGKIRYA.

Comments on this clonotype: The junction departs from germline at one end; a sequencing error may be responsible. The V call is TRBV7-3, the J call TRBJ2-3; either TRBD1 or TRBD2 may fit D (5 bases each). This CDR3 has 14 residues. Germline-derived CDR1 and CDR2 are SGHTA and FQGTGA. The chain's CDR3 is CSPRIGACTLKLSF. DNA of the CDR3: TGTTCTCCTAGGATCGGGGCTTGTACACTTAAGCTTTCTTTT.

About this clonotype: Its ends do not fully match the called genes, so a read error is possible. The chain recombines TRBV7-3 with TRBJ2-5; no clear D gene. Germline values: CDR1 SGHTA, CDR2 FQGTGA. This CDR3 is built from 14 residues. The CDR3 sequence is CATSIGSRQETEHF. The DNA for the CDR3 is TGTGCCACCAGCATAGGCTCCCGCCAAGAGACCGAGCACTTC.

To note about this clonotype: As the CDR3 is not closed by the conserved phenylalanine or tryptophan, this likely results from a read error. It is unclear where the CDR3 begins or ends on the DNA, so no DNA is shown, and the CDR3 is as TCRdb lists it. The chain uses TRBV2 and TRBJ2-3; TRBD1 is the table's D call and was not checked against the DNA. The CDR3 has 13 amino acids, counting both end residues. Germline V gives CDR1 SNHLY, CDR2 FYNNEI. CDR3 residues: CASRDGGRAVRRA.

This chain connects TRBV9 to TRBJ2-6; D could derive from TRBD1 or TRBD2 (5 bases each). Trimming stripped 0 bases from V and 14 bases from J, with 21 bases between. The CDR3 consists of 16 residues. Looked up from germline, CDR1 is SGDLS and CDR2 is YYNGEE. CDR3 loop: CASSVGGQGVTEILTF. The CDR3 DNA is TGTGCCAGCAGCGTAGGCGGGCAGGGCGTGACGGAGATCCTGACTTTC.